The 27 T cell receptor beta chains reported below all come from one sample, sequenced in a study of cytomegalovirus exposure and HLA in healthy donors. Researchers ran the PCR with 60 Vbeta and 13 Jbeta primers. Clones were read by immunoSEQ multiplex PCR, and TCRdb kept only the in-frame ones, dropping some. This sample yields about 68,000 clones, of which roughly four fifths are seen a single time; around 7% belongs to the top ten. Material for sequencing was PBMCs. Receptors originate from a human donor in good health.

V usage is TRBV9 and J usage is TRBJ2-7; D uncertain. V lost 4 bases and J 3 bases, leaving 20 bases between the germline ends. CDR3 length: 16 residues. Per germline, CDR1 SGDLS and CDR2 YYNGEE. This chain's CDR3 is CASSPSGMSVSYEQYF. CDR3 coding DNA: TGTGCCAGCAGCCCATCCGGTATGAGCGTGAGCTACGAGCAGTACTTC.

This chain uses TRBV2 with TRBJ2-5; TRBD1 might be the D (6 bases). This CDR3 is built from 13 residues. Trimming stripped 3 bases from V and 4 bases from J, with 9 bases between. Per the germline V gene, CDR1 is SNHLY and CDR2 is FYNNEI. This CDR3 is CASSEGHRETQYF. Written as DNA, the CDR3 is TGTGCCAGCAGTGAGGGACATCGAGAGACCCAGTACTTC.

The gene calls are TRBV10-3 and TRBJ1-6; the match to TRBD1 covers 7 bases. V dropped 3 bases and J dropped 5; count of bases not matched to a gene: 4. The CDR3 is 15 residues long. Germline CDR1 is ENHRY and CDR2 is SYGVKD. The CDR3 loop is CAISDRTGDNSPLHF. The CDR3 DNA sequence: TGTGCCATCAGTGATAGGACAGGCGATAATTCACCCCTCCACTTT.

The chain employs TRBV7-2 and TRBJ2-2; D is perhaps TRBD2 (7 bases). The CDR3 runs 16 residues. Trimming pared 4 bases from V and 4 bases from J, leaving 16 bases between. Germline V gives CDR1 SGHTA, CDR2 FQGNSA. The chain's CDR3 is CASSSQGGAGTGELFF. The CDR3, as DNA: TGTGCCAGCAGCTCCCAAGGGGGGGCGGGCACCGGGGAGCTGTTTTTT.

V is TRBV2 and J is TRBJ1-2, with 10 nucleotides matching TRBD1. Germline loops: CDR1 SNHLY, CDR2 FYNNEI. The CDR3 runs to 14 residues. V was clipped by 6 bases and J by 5 bases; unmatched bases: 6. This CDR3 reads CASRGQGVVYGYTF. The CDR3 coding sequence is TGTGCCAGCAGAGGACAGGGGGTAGTATATGGCTACACCTTC. The whole variable domain, filled in from reference TRBV2 and TRBJ1-2, reads EPEVTQTPSHQVTQMGQEVILRCVPISNHLYFYWYRQILGQKVEFLVSFYNNEISEKSEIFDDQFSVERPDGSNFTLKIRSTKLEDSAMYFCASRGQGVVYGYTFGSGTRLTVV.

Comments on this clone: A read error may produce the germline difference seen at one junction end. The J gene is TRBJ2-7, the V gene TRBV7-8, with D unresolved. The CDR3 totals 13 residues. CDR1 and CDR2 from the germline V gene are SGHVS and FQNEAQ. This CDR3 reads CASRPFPLYERYF. CDR3 bases: TGTGCCAGCAGGCCATTTCCCCTATACGAGCGGTACTTC.

The gene calls are TRBV2 and TRBJ1-5, with 7 bases lining up with TRBD1. The CDR3 extends over 14 amino acids. V shed 5 bases, J shed 1 base, and the junction held 2 bases outside the gene matches. From germline, CDR1 is SNHLY and CDR2 FYNNEI. The CDR3 nucleotides read TGTGCCAGCAGTTCACAGGGGAGCAATCAGCCCCAGCATTTT. Amino acid sequence: CASSSQGSNQPQHF. The complete variable domain, with remaining parts taken from reference TRBV2 and TRBJ1-5, reads EPEVTQTPSHQVTQMGQEVILRCVPISNHLYFYWYRQILGQKVEFLVSFYNNEISEKSEIFDDQFSVERPDGSNFTLKIRSTKLEDSAMYFCASSSQGSNQPQHFGDGTRLSIL.

The chain has TRBV5-1 and TRBJ1-6; D perhaps matches TRBD1 (5 bases). Trimming removed 4 bases at V and 6 bases at J, with 20 bases between. This CDR3 contains 17 residues. Looked up from germline, CDR1 is SGHRS and CDR2 is YFSETQ. CDR3 sequence reads: CASSPLGPDTPNSPLHF. The CDR3 bases are TGCGCCAGCAGCCCCCTGGGGCCGGACACTCCTAATTCACCCCTCCACTTT.

This clone was observed once. The rearrangement links TRBV18 to TRBJ1-4; 10 bases agree with TRBD1. Looked up from germline, CDR1 is KGHSH and CDR2 is LQKENI. The V segment lost 3 bases and the J segment 7 bases; nucleotides outside the gene matches: 5. CDR3 length: 15 residues. The CDR3 DNA reads TGTGCCAGCTCACCGACGGGACAGGGGAGTGAAAAACTGTTTTTT. This gives the protein CASSPTGQGSEKLFF.

This clone appeared once. The chain recombines TRBV9 with TRBJ2-5; possibly TRBD1 for D (5 bases). The CDR3 sequence is 16 residues long. The germline CDR1 and CDR2 sequences are SGDLS and YYNGEE. Trimming shortened V by 4 bases and J by 3 bases, and 19 bases separated the two germline ends. The CDR3 DNA is TGTGCCAGCAGCCCCCATGGATGGGGCAGGGAAGAGACCCAGTACTTC. This codes for CASSPHGWGREETQYF.

The chain recombines TRBV2 with TRBJ1-5; D unresolved. The V end was cut by 8 bases, the J end by 6 bases, with 14 bases between. Germline CDR1 reads SNHLY; CDR2 reads FYNNEI. The CDR3 runs to 13 residues. For the CDR3, the DNA is TGTGCCAGCCTCTGGGAGTCAGGTCAGCCCCAGCATTTT. This encodes CASLWESGQPQHF.

This sequence joins TRBV6-5 and TRBJ2-7, with D tentatively TRBD1 (6 bases). The CDR3 loop spans 12 amino acids. Germline loops: CDR1 MNHEY, CDR2 SVGAGI. Trimming took off 7 bases at V and 2 bases at J, with 9 bases between the two ends. CDR3 residues: CASMDRPYEQYF. In nucleotides, the CDR3 is TGTGCCAGCATGGACAGACCCTACGAGCAGTACTTC.

This clone is a singleton in its sample. The chain has TRBV6-1 and TRBJ2-1; the match to TRBD2 covers 13 bases. Germline loops: CDR1 MNHNS, CDR2 SASEGT. The V gene end was trimmed by 3 bases and the J gene end by 10 bases; junction bases not matched to a gene: 9. The CDR3 runs 16 residues. CDR3 loop: CASSERRGLAGNEQFF. CDR3 DNA: TGTGCCAGCAGTGAGCGGAGGGGACTAGCGGGGAACGAGCAGTTCTTC.

The rearrangement uses TRBV5-1 and TRBJ1-1, with 8 nucleotides matching TRBD1. J gave up 1 base and V 2 bases, and 7 bases lay outside the gene matches. Germline values: CDR1 SGHRS, CDR2 YFSETQ. CDR3 length: 16 residues. In DNA, the CDR3 is TGCGCCAGCAGCTTAAGGTCAGGGGGCAGGAACACTGAAGCTTTCTTT. Protein product: CASSLRSGGRNTEAFF. Full variable domain (remainder filled in from reference TRBV5-1 and TRBJ1-1): KAGVTQTPRYLIKTRGQQVTLSCSPISGHRSVSWYQQTPGQGLQFLFEYFSETQRNKGNFPGRFSGRQFSNSRSEMNVSTLELGDSALYLCASSLRSGGRNTEAFFGQGTRLTVV.

This rearrangement joins TRBV4-1 to TRBJ1-3; D possibly corresponds to TRBD1 (5 bases). The CDR3 length is 14 residues. Germline V gene data show CDR1 as MGHRA and CDR2 as YSYEKL. V was clipped by 3 bases and J by 4 bases, with 10 bases between them. CDR3 region: CASSQGPAGNTIYF. CDR3 DNA: TGCGCCAGCAGCCAGGGGCCAGCCGGAAACACCATATATTTT.

The genes are TRBV28 and TRBJ2-7; TRBD1 matches 7 bases. The CDR3 runs to 16 residues. Germline trimming cut 5 bases from V and 0 bases from J; bases unmatched to any gene: 10. Germline V lookup: CDR1 MDHEN, CDR2 SYDVKM. CDR3 sequence (DNA): TGTGCCAGCAGTCCATGGACAGGTTATAGCTCCTACGAGCAGTACTTC. It yields the protein CASSPWTGYSSYEQYF.

The chain uses TRBV5-1 and TRBJ1-4; D not resolved. Trimming took 5 bases from V and 8 from J, leaving 10 bases between them. Germline loops: CDR1 SGHRS, CDR2 YFSETQ. The CDR3 consists of 12 residues. The CDR3 here is CASRAEGEKLFF. DNA of the CDR3: TGCGCCAGCAGGGCGGAGGGAGAAAAACTGTTTTTT.

This clone was counted between two and nine times. V gene TRBV7-2 combines with J gene TRBJ2-4; 13 bases are shared with TRBD2. The germline CDR1 and CDR2 sequences are SGHTA and FQGNSA. This CDR3 is built from 18 residues. V gave up 4 bases and J gave up 0 bases; unmatched junction bases: 6. The CDR3 sequence is CASSSLAGGPRAKNIQYF. The CDR3 region has the DNA TGTGCCAGCAGCTCACTAGCGGGGGGGCCGAGAGCCAAAAACATTCAGTACTTC.

CDR3 in DNA: TGTGCCAGCAGCCCTGGGGCGTCCCAGCCCCAGCATTTT. Translation gives CASSPGASQPQHF. The chain joins TRBV7-3 to TRBJ1-5; D possibly corresponds to TRBD1 (5 bases). CDR3 length: 13 residues. V was pared by 5 bases and J by 7 bases, with 12 bases between. Germline CDR1 is SGHTA and CDR2 is FQGTGA.

This chain uses TRBV6-5 with TRBJ1-2; D is unresolved. The V gene lost 4 bases and the J gene lost 3 bases, with 9 bases spanning the gap. Germline-derived CDR1 and CDR2 are MNHEY and SVGAGI. CDR3 size: 13 residues. In DNA, the CDR3 is TGTGCCAGCAGTTTTCGGGATGACTATGGCTACACCTTC. This translates into CASSFRDDYGYTF.

The gene calls are TRBV28 and TRBJ1-4, with no clear D. Trimming took off 6 bases at V and 7 bases at J, with 18 bases between the two ends. This CDR3 contains 15 residues. In germline, CDR1 is MDHEN, CDR2 SYDVKM. CDR3 bases: TGTGCCAGCAGCCCCCAACGCGGGTTCGGTGAAAAACTGTTTTTT. Amino acids: CASSPQRGFGEKLFF.

The chain recombines TRBV5-4 with TRBJ2-3; tentative D call: TRBD2 (7 bases). In germline, CDR1 is SGHNT, CDR2 YYREEE (reference sequence). Deletions cut 2 bases from V and 1 base from J, with 8 bases between. There are 14 residues in the CDR3. The chain's CDR3 is CASSFGGRTDTQYF. CDR3 nucleotides: TGTGCCAGCAGCTTCGGGGGGCGCACAGATACGCAGTATTTT.

The chain uses TRBV28 and TRBJ2-1, with 9 bases lining up with TRBD2. The J segment lost 8 bases and the V segment lost 6 bases, leaving 8 bases of the junction unmatched. The germline V gene has CDR1 MDHEN and CDR2 SYDVKM. There are 14 residues in the CDR3. The CDR3 bases are TGTGCCAGCAGAGACTCGGGACTAGCTTATGAGCAGTTCTTC. Translated, it gives CASRDSGLAYEQFF.

V and J are TRBV2 and TRBJ1-1, with 10 bases identical to TRBD1. There are 14 residues in the CDR3. The germline V gene encodes CDR1 SNHLY and CDR2 FYNNEI. Trimming cost V 7 bases and J 5 bases; bases outside gene matches: 7. CDR3 in DNA: TGTGCCAGCATCCTATTGGGACAGGGGACTGAAGCTTTCTTT. This encodes CASILLGQGTEAFF.

The rearrangement links TRBV4-3 to TRBJ2-7; a possible D gene is TRBD2 (7 bases). The CDR3 sequence is 14 residues long. V dropped 0 bases and J dropped 5 bases, with 11 bases sitting between them. Germline CDR1 is LGHNA and CDR2 is YSLEER. The CDR3 region has the DNA TGCGCCAGCAGCCAAGATTTAGGGGGGGACGAGCAGTACTTC. Translating gives CASSQDLGGDEQYF.

V gene TRBV19 combines with J gene TRBJ1-6; TRBD1 is a possible D gene (5 bases). Trimming took off 3 bases at V and 9 bases at J, with 6 bases between the two ends. In germline, CDR1 is LNHDA, CDR2 SQIVND (reference sequence). The CDR3 runs 12 residues. CDR3 protein: CASSIGGSPLHF. In DNA form, the CDR3 reads TGTGCCAGTAGTATCGGGGGTTCACCCCTCCACTTT.

The chain recombines TRBV5-1 with TRBJ2-1, with 10 bases lining up with TRBD2. Germline CDR1 reads SGHRS; CDR2 reads YFSETQ. This CDR3 region has 14 residues. V shed 7 bases, J shed 8 bases, and the junction held 9 bases outside the gene matches. CDR3 bases: TGCGCCAGCGGTGTAGCGGGGGGTTCGGATGAGCAGTTCTTC. Amino acids: CASGVAGGSDEQFF.